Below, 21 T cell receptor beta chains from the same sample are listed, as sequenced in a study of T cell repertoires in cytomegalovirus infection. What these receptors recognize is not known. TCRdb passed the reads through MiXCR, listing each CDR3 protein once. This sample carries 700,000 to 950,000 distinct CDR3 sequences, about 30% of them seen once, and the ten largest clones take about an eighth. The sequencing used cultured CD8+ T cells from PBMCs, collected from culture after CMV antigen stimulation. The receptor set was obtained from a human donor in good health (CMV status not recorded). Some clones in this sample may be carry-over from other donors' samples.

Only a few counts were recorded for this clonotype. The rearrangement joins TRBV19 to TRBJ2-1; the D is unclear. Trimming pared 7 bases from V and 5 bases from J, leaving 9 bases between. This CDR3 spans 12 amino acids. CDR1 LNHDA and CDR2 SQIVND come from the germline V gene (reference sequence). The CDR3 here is CASNSDHNEQFF. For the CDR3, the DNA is TGTGCCAGTAATTCGGACCACAATGAGCAGTTCTTC.

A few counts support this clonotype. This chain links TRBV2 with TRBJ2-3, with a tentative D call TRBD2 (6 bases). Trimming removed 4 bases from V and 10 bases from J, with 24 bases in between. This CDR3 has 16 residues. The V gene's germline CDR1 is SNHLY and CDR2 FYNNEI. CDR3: CASSVPARDLIDPQYF. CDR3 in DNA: TGTGCCAGCAGTGTCCCCGCCCGGGACTTAATTGACCCGCAGTATTTT.

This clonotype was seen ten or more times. CDR3 residues: CASSFESPWSPLHF. The CDR3 region has the DNA TGTGCCAGCAGCTTCGAATCTCCCTGGTCACCCCTCCACTTT. This chain uses TRBV7-2 with TRBJ1-6; D is undetermined. V lost 3 bases and J 10 bases, leaving 13 bases between the germline ends. Germline V gives CDR1 SGHTA, CDR2 FQGNSA. This CDR3 has 14 amino acids. The whole variable domain, filled in from reference TRBV7-2 and TRBJ1-6, reads GAGVSQSPSNKVTEKGKDVELRCDPISGHTALYWYRQSLGQGLEFLIYFQGNSAPDKSGLPSDRFSAERTGGSVSTLTIQRTQQEDSAVYLCASSFESPWSPLHFGNGTRLTVT.

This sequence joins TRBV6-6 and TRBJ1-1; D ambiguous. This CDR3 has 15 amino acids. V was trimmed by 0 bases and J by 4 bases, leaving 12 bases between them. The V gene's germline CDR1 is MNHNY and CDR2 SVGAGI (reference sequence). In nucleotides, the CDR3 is TGTGCCAGCAGTTACTCGGTGCAGGTGGGCACTGAAGCTTTCTTT. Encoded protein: CASSYSVQVGTEAFF.

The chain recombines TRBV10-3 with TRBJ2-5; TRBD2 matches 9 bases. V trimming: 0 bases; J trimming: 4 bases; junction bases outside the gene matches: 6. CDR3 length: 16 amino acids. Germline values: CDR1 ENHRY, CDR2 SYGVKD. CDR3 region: CAISESLPGLAETQYF. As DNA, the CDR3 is TGTGCCATCAGTGAGTCACTACCGGGACTAGCAGAGACCCAGTACTTC.

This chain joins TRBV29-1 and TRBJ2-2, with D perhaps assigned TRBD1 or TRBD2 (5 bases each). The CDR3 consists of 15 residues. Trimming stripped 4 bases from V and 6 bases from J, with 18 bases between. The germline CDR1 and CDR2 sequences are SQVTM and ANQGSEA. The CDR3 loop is CSVGKERGAPGELFF. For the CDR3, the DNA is TGCAGCGTTGGGAAGGAGAGGGGCGCTCCCGGGGAGCTGTTTTTT.

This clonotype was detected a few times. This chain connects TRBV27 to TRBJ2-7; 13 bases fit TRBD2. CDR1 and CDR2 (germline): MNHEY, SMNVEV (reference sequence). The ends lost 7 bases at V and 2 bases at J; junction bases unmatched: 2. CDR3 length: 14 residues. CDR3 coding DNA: TGTGCCAGCATCGGGACTAGCGGGGCCTACGAGCAGTACTTC. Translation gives CASIGTSGAYEQYF.

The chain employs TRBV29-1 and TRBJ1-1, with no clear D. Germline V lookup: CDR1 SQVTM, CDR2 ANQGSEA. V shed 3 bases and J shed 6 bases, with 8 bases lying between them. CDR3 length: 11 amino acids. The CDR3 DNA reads TGCAGCGTTGAGTTCCGGTCTGAAGCTTTCTTT. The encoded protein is CSVEFRSEAFF. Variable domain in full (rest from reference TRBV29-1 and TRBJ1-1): SAVISQKPSRDICQRGTSLTIQCQVDSQVTMMFWYRQQPGQSLTLIATANQGSEATYESGFVIDKFPISRPNLTFSTLTVSNMSPEDSSIYLCSVEFRSEAFFGQGTRLTVV.

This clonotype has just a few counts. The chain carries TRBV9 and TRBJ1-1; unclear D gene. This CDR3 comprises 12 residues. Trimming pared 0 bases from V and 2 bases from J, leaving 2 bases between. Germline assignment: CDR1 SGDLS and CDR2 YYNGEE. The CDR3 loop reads CASSVDNTEAFF. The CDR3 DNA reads TGTGCCAGCAGCGTAGACAACACTGAAGCTTTCTTT.

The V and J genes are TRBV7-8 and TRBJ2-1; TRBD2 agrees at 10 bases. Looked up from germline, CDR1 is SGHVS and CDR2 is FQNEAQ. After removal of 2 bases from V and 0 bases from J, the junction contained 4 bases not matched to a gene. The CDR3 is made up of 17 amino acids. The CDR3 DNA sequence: TGTGCCAGCAGCTTAACTAGCGGGGCCAGCTCCTACAATGAGCAGTTCTTC. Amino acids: CASSLTSGASSYNEQFF.

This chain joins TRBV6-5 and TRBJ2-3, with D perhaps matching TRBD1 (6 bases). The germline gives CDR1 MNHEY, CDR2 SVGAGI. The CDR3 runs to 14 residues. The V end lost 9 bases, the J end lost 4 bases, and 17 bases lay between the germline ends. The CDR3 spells CASRTWTEPDTQYF. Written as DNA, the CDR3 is TGTGCCAGTCGTACTTGGACAGAACCAGATACGCAGTATTTT.

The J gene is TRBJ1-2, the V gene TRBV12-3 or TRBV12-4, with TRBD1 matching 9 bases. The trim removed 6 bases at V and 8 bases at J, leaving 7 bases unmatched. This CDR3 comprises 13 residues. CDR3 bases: TGTGCCAGCAGACACACAGGGGGCGAAGGCTACACCTTC. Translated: CASRHTGGEGYTF.

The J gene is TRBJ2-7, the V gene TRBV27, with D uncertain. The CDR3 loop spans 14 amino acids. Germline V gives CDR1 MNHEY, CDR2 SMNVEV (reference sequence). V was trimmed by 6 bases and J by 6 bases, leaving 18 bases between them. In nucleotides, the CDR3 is TGTGCCAGCAGACCATCAGACATATCTGGCGAGCAGTACGTC. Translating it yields CASRPSDISGEQYV.

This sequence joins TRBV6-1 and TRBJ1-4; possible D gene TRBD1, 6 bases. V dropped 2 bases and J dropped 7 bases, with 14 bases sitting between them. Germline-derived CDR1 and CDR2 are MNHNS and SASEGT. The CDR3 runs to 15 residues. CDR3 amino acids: CASSEWVPGVEKLFF. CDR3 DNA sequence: TGTGCCAGCAGTGAATGGGTTCCAGGGGTTGAAAAACTGTTTTTT.

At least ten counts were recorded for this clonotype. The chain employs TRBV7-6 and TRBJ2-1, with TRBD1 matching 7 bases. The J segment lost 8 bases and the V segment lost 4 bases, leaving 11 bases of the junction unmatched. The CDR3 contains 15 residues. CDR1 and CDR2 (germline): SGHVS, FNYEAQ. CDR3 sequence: CASSSIKGALDEQFF. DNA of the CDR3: TGTGCCAGCAGCTCCATTAAGGGGGCCTTGGATGAGCAGTTCTTC.

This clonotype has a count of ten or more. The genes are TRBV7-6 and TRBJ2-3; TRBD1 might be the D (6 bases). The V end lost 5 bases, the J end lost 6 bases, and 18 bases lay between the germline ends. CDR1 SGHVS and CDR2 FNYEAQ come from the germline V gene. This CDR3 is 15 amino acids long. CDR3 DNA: TGTGCCAGCAGCGTTAGCCCAGGGGCCATCGATACGCAGTATTTT. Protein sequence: CASSVSPGAIDTQYF.

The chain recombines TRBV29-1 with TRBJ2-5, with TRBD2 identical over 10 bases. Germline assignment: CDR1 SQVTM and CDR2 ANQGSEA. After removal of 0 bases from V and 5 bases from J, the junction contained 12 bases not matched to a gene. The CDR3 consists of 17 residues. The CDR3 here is CSVEDQLAGTPMETQYF. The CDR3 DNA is TGCAGCGTTGAAGATCAACTAGCGGGGACCCCAATGGAGACCCAGTACTTC. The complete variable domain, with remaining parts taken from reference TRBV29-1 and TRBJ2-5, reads SAVISQKPSRDICQRGTSLTIQCQVDSQVTMMFWYRQQPGQSLTLIATANQGSEATYESGFVIDKFPISRPNLTFSTLTVSNMSPEDSSIYLCSVEDQLAGTPMETQYFGPGTRLLVL.

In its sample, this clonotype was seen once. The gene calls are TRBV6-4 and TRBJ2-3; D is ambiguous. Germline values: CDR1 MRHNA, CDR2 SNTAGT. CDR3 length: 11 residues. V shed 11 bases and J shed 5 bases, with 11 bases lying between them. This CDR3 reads CAGRRGDTQYF. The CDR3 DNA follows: TGTGCCGGACGGCGAGGAGATACGCAGTATTTT.

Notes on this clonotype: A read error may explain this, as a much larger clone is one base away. CDR3 in DNA: TGTGCCACTAGGACAGGCCAAGAGACCCAGTACTTC. Residues: CATRTGQETQYF. The chain joins TRBV6-1 to TRBJ2-5, with TRBD1 identical over 7 bases. The trim removed 10 bases at V and 1 base at J, leaving 3 bases unmatched. CDR3 length equals 12 residues. The germline CDR1 and CDR2 sequences are MNHNS and SASEGT.

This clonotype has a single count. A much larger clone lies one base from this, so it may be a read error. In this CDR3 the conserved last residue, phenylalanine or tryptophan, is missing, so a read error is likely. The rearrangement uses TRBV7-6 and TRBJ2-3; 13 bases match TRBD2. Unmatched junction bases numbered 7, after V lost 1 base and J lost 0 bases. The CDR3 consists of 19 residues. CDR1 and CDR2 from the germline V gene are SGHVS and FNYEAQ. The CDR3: CASSLVSRTSGGSTDTQYS. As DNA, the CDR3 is TGTGCCAGCAGCTTAGTATCCCGGACTAGCGGGGGCAGCACAGATACGCAGTATTCT.

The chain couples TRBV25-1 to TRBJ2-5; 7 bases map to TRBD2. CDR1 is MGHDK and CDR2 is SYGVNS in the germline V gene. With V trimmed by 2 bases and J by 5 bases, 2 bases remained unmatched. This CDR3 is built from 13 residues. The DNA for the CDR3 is TGTGCCAGCAGTGAAGGTAGCGGGGAGACCCAGTACTTC. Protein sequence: CASSEGSGETQYF.